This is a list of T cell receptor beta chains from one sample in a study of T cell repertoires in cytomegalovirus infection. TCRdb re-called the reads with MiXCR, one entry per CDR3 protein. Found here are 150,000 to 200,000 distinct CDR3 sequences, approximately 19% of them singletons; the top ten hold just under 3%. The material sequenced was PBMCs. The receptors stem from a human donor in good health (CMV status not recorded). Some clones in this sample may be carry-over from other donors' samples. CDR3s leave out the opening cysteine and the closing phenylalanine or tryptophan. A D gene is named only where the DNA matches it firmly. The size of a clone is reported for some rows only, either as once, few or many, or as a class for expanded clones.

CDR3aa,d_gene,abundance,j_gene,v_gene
ASSSTTMTQTRIYGGELF,NA,few,TRBJ2-2,TRBV7-9
ASSLDPGGPEVQY,TRBD2,NA,TRBJ2-7,TRBV7-6
ASSSGQGMSQETQY,TRBD1,many,TRBJ2-5,TRBV7-9
ASSAMGQGKRQPQH,TRBD1,many,TRBJ1-5,TRBV7-8
ASSPGFLAAPYNEQF,NA,many,TRBJ2-1,TRBV7-2
ASSPGTGGTMNTEAF,TRBD1,NA,TRBJ1-1,TRBV28
ASSQGGAETQY,NA,NA,TRBJ2-5,TRBV6-1
SANRRDQPQH,NA,few,TRBJ1-5,TRBV20-1
ASSLSWADTEAF,NA,few,TRBJ1-1,TRBV27
ATGTGDTGELF,TRBD1,NA,TRBJ2-2,TRBV12-3/TRBV12-4
ASRRTGLLQPQH,TRBD1,NA,TRBJ1-5,TRBV6-2/TRBV6-3
ASTPLASQETQY,NA,few,TRBJ2-5,TRBV6-6
ASSLFGTSGKSNTGELF,TRBD2,many,TRBJ2-2,TRBV7-8
ASSFWTDDRAQY,TRBD1,many,TRBJ2-5,TRBV7-8
ASSQDRGDQPQH,TRBD1,NA,TRBJ1-5,TRBV2
ASSLGPGGRGTGELF,TRBD2,many,TRBJ2-2,TRBV7-8
ASSGTGTGELF,NA,few,TRBJ2-2,TRBV25-1
ASSLATRRYEQY,NA,NA,TRBJ2-7,TRBV11-1
ASSLGAPTSGVPYEQY,TRBD2,many,TRBJ2-7,TRBV7-6
ASSLPQGDYEQY,TRBD1,many,TRBJ2-7,TRBV7-2
ASGGGITEAF,NA,few,TRBJ1-1,TRBV6-5
SVLISPYGYT,NA,few,TRBJ1-2,TRBV29-1
ASSSGTGGFADTQY,TRBD1,few,TRBJ2-3,TRBV7-3
ASSIALGQGSYEQY,TRBD1,NA,TRBJ2-7,TRBV19
ASTLGGVFGADLT,NA,NA,TRBJ2-6,TRBV28
ASTADNQPQH,NA,many,TRBJ1-5,TRBV7-9
ASSMGLARTGELF,TRBD2,NA,TRBJ2-2,TRBV19
ATGTGYQPQH,TRBD1,NA,TRBJ1-5,TRBV6-1
ASSQTGGPYEQY,NA,NA,TRBJ2-7,TRBV4-1
ASSLAPTSGAYEQY,TRBD2,many,TRBJ2-7,TRBV7-2
ASTPGTGSTGELF,TRBD1,NA,TRBJ2-2,TRBV5-1
ASRPYNSPLH,NA,NA,TRBJ1-6,TRBV27
ASSSDGQALNYGYT,TRBD1,NA,TRBJ1-2,TRBV6-5
SARFGTASYEQY,TRBD1,NA,TRBJ2-7,TRBV20-1
ASSESGGNTEAF,NA,NA,TRBJ1-1,TRBV6-4
ASSHDLGEQY,NA,NA,TRBJ2-7,TRBV3-1
ASSEVDIGGPQH,NA,many,TRBJ1-5,TRBV2
ASSYLDKIYTGELF,NA,many,TRBJ2-2,TRBV6-5
ASSLIAGGSTDTQY,TRBD2,few,TRBJ2-3,TRBV11-2
ASSAGDGQPQH,NA,few,TRBJ1-5,TRBV2
ASSERMNTEAF,NA,few,TRBJ1-1,TRBV28
ASSPRGEGRDEQF,TRBD2,many,TRBJ2-1,TRBV7-3
ASSWDSGTEAF,TRBD1,NA,TRBJ1-1,TRBV5-1
ASSSIQGGAYEQY,NA,many,TRBJ2-7,TRBV28
ASREIGGLRGNEQF,NA,NA,TRBJ2-1,TRBV6-5
ASSLQRDQPQH,NA,few,TRBJ1-5,TRBV2
AISERTSGSGTGELF,TRBD2,NA,TRBJ2-2,TRBV10-3
ASSEGPSTEAF,NA,few,TRBJ1-1,TRBV5-5
SALRTGRNYGYT,TRBD1,few,TRBJ1-2,TRBV20-1